Below are 25 T cell receptor beta chains sequenced from a single sample in a study of immune characterization of retroperitoneal liposarcoma. TCRdb independently ran MiXCR on the PCR reads; one entry per CDR3 protein. The top ten clones hold roughly a quarter of a sample with approximately 10,000 distinct CDR3 sequences, around 37% of them seen once. Sequenced sample: tumor tissue. The origin of the receptors is a male donor with retroperitoneal liposarcoma.

The rearrangement joins TRBV7-3 to TRBJ2-3, with TRBD2 identical over 11 bases. The CDR3 length is 17 residues. Germline V lookup: CDR1 SGHTA, CDR2 FQGTGA. Trimming took 1 base from V and 6 from J; bases not matched to a gene: 9. The CDR3 region has the DNA TGTGCCAGCAGCTTAAATAAGGGACTAGCGGCCGGGGATACGCAGTATTTT. Its translation: CASSLNKGLAAGDTQYF.

The chain uses TRBV6-2 or TRBV6-3 and TRBJ1-4; a possible D gene is TRBD1 (5 bases). This CDR3 is built from 15 residues. Trimming shortened V by 7 bases and J by 11 bases, and 23 bases separated the two germline ends. Germline V gene lookup returns CDR1 MNHEY and CDR2 SVGEGT. CDR3 residues: CASTPPDARGGKLFF. As DNA, the CDR3 is TGTGCCAGCACCCCCCCCGACGCGCGGGGCGGGAAACTGTTTTTT.

The chain couples TRBV27 to TRBJ2-1, with 8 bases lining up with TRBD2. V was pared by 5 bases and J by 2 bases, with 14 bases of the junction left unmatched. The CDR3 extends over 18 amino acids. The germline gives CDR1 MNHEY, CDR2 SMNVEV (reference sequence). The CDR3, as DNA: TGTGCCAGCAGTAAGCTTAAGTGGTTAGCGGGAACCTACAATGAGCAGTTCTTC. It translates to CASSKLKWLAGTYNEQFF.

For the CDR3, the DNA is TGTGCCAGCGCCGGGTACAATGAGCAGTTCTTC. Amino acid sequence: CASAGYNEQFF. This rearrangement joins TRBV27 to TRBJ2-1; D remains ambiguous. Germline loops: CDR1 MNHEY, CDR2 SMNVEV (reference sequence). V was clipped by 8 bases and J by 4 bases, with 6 bases between them. This CDR3 comprises 11 residues.

The rearrangement links TRBV4-2 to TRBJ2-2; 16 nucleotides match TRBD2. J was trimmed by 4 bases and V by 4 bases; bases with no gene match: 6. CDR3 length equals 18 residues. CDR1 LGHNA and CDR2 YNFKEQ come from the germline V gene. CDR3 nucleotide sequence: TGTGCCAGCAGCCTAGGGACTAGCGGGAGGGGGGGCACCGGGGAGCTGTTTTTT. This translates into CASSLGTSGRGGTGELFF.

This clonotype turned up a few times. This chain links TRBV6-1 with TRBJ1-1; 7 nucleotides agree with TRBD1. The CDR3 totals 15 residues. V dropped 4 bases and J dropped 2; count of bases not matched to a gene: 7. Germline CDR1 and CDR2: MNHNS and SASEGT. The CDR3 here is CASSGWTGGNTEAFF. The CDR3 DNA reads as TGTGCCAGCAGTGGATGGACAGGAGGCAACACTGAAGCTTTCTTT.

The sample holds a few counts of this clonotype. The chain employs TRBV27 and TRBJ2-7; D is perhaps TRBD1 (6 bases). Trimming removed 8 bases at V and 3 bases at J, with 20 bases between. Per germline, CDR1 MNHEY and CDR2 SMNVEV (reference sequence). The CDR3 consists of 15 residues. The DNA for the CDR3 is TGTGCCAGCCCCCGGGACAAGACCCCGGACTACGAGCAGTACTTC. The encoded protein is CASPRDKTPDYEQYF.

This clonotype has a count of ten or more. The gene calls are TRBV12-3 or TRBV12-4 and TRBJ2-1; 10 bases map to TRBD1. The end of the DNA aligns better with TRBJ2-7, so the J call may be wrong. The CDR3 contains 19 residues. The CDR3 DNA follows: TGTGCCAGCAGTTTCCTTTTGACTACCGGACAGGGGGTATACAATGAGCAGTACTTC. Its translation is CASSFLLTTGQGVYNEQYF.

This clonotype was seen a few times. A clone one base away is much larger, so this may be a read error. The chain has TRBV7-2 and TRBJ2-5, with D possibly TRBD2 on 5 matching bases. The DNA end favors TRBJ2-1, so the J call may be wrong. The V gene's germline CDR1 is SGHTA and CDR2 FQGNSA. This CDR3 has 15 amino acids. The CDR3 is CANSGELGVGETQFF. In DNA, the CDR3 is TGTGCCAACAGCGGCGAGCTGGGTGTGGGAGAGACCCAGTTCTTC.

The genes are TRBV6-4 and TRBJ2-1; the D gene is possibly TRBD2 (6 bases). Germline loops: CDR1 MRHNA, CDR2 SNTAGT. Trimming took 0 bases from V and 10 from J, leaving 10 bases between them. CDR3 length: 13 amino acids. The CDR3 DNA sequence: TGTGCCAGCAGTGACTCGATTGCGGGGGAGCAGTTCTTC. It translates to CASSDSIAGEQFF.

This clonotype is categorized as medium-sized. V is TRBV6-1 and J is TRBJ2-1, with TRBD1 matching 7 bases. CDR3 length: 14 residues. Germline V gene data show CDR1 as MNHNS and CDR2 as SASEGT. The trim removed 5 bases at V and 3 bases at J, leaving 4 bases unmatched. CDR3 in amino acids: CASSLGTVYNEQFF. CDR3 bases: TGTGCCAGCAGTTTAGGGACAGTCTACAATGAGCAGTTCTTC.

V usage is TRBV10-1 and J usage is TRBJ2-5; TRBD2 agrees at 8 bases. The J call is doubtful: the DNA matches TRBJ2-1 better. Per the germline V gene, CDR1 is WNHNN and CDR2 is SYGVQD (reference sequence). The CDR3 is made up of 12 amino acids. The CDR3 region is CATGLVRETQFF. The CDR3 bases are TGCGCCACGGGACTAGTCCGGGAGACCCAGTTCTTC.

This clonotype was seen a few times. The CDR3 reads CASSLPGRNTEAFF. CDR3 bases: TGTGCCAGCAGCTTACCGGGGAGGAACACTGAAGCTTTCTTT. The rearrangement uses TRBV7-2 and TRBJ1-1, with D unclear. Trimming took 2 bases from V and 1 from J, leaving 8 bases between them. Germline CDR1 is SGHTA and CDR2 is FQGNSA. The CDR3 totals 14 residues.

This chain connects TRBV25-1 to TRBJ1-3; D is ambiguous. The CDR3 runs to 14 residues. V was shortened by 4 bases and J by 0 bases, with 7 bases between the two germline ends. CDR1 MGHDK and CDR2 SYGVNS come from the germline V gene. The CDR3 region has the DNA TGTGCCAGCAGTGGACTAAACTCTGGAAACACCATATATTTT. Encoded protein: CASSGLNSGNTIYF. Full variable domain (rest looked up from reference TRBV25-1 and TRBJ1-3): EADIYQTPRYLVIGTGKKITLECSQTMGHDKMYWYQQDPGMELHLIHYSYGVNSTEKGDLSSESTVSRIRTEHFPLTLESARPSHTSQYLCASSGLNSGNTIYFGEGSWLTVV.

This chain links TRBV6-1 with TRBJ2-5, with TRBD2 matching over 10 bases. The J call may be in error: the DNA end matches TRBJ2-1 better. CDR1 and CDR2 from the germline V gene are MNHNS and SASEGT. The length of the CDR3 is 17 residues. The CDR3 loop is CASSDRIAGGSKVEQFF. CDR3 sequence (DNA): TGTGCCAGCAGCGACCGAATAGCGGGAGGCTCGAAGGTTGAGCAGTTCTTC.

This clonotype was detected ten times or more. This sequence joins TRBV6-1 and TRBJ2-2, with 7 bases fitting TRBD2. V was pared by 4 bases and J by 5 bases, with 7 bases of the junction left unmatched. CDR1 and CDR2 from the germline V gene are MNHNS and SASEGT. The CDR3 is 15 amino acids. The CDR3 sequence is CASSGAGLGTGELFF. The CDR3 coding sequence is TGTGCCAGCAGTGGAGCGGGACTGGGTACCGGGGAGCTGTTTTTT.

This clonotype was detected a few times. The CDR3 nucleotides are TGTGCCAGCAGCTTCGGGACAGAATACAATGAGCAGTACTTC. It encodes CASSFGTEYNEQYF. This chain links TRBV7-2 with TRBJ2-7, with 7 positions matching TRBD1. The CDR3 totals 14 residues. V trimming: 3 bases; J trimming: 7 bases; junction bases outside the gene matches: 9. Germline CDR1 and CDR2: SGHTA and FQGNSA.

The chain uses TRBV6-1 and TRBJ2-5, with unresolved D. CDR3 size: 13 residues. From germline, CDR1 is MNHNS and CDR2 SASEGT. The V gene lost 1 base and the J gene lost 1 base, with 4 bases spanning the gap. CDR3 amino acids: CASSEGVQETQYF. The CDR3 bases are TGTGCCAGCAGTGAAGGGGTCCAAGAGACCCAGTACTTC.

The chain uses TRBV6-5 and TRBJ1-2; possibly TRBD1 for D (5 bases). The CDR3 is 13 residues long. V gave up 5 bases and J gave up 2 bases, with 9 bases separating them. The germline gives CDR1 MNHEY, CDR2 SVGAGI. The DNA for the CDR3 is TGTGCCAGCAGTGGGACCGAAAACTATGGCTACACCTTC. It specifies CASSGTENYGYTF.

This clonotype was counted ten times or more. The chain carries TRBV6-1 and TRBJ2-5, with D perhaps TRBD1 (5 bases). Deletions cut 10 bases from V and 2 bases from J, with 14 bases between. The V gene's germline CDR1 is MNHNS and CDR2 SASEGT. The CDR3 contains 13 residues. CDR3 loop: CANRQYPQETQYF. The CDR3 coding sequence is TGTGCCAACCGACAGTACCCACAAGAGACCCAGTACTTC.

By its share, this clonotype is medium-sized. The chain has TRBV6-1 and TRBJ2-1, with a weak D call TRBD2 (6 bases). V was trimmed by 2 bases and J by 13 bases, leaving 15 bases between them. CDR1 MNHNS and CDR2 SASEGT come from the germline V gene. This CDR3 comprises 13 residues. Here the CDR3 reads CASSEREQETQFF. CDR3 nucleotide sequence: TGTGCCAGCAGTGAACGGGAGCAAGAGACCCAGTTCTTC.

This chain joins TRBV6-6 and TRBJ2-3; D is possibly TRBD2 (5 bases). CDR3 length equals 19 residues. V was shortened by 2 bases and J by 0 bases, with 21 bases between the two germline ends. Germline V gene lookup returns CDR1 MNHNY and CDR2 SVGAGI (reference sequence). The CDR3 coding sequence is TGTGCCAGCAGTTACGTCGCCAGCGGCTATACGACTAGCACAGATACGCAGTATTTT. Its protein is CASSYVASGYTTSTDTQYF.

The chain uses TRBV6-1 and TRBJ2-1; no definite D call. Gene TRBJ2-7 matches the end of the DNA better, so the J call may be wrong. This CDR3 region has 12 residues. Germline V gives CDR1 MNHNS, CDR2 SASEGT. The CDR3 sequence is CASQQFTYEQYF. CDR3 coding DNA: TGTGCCAGCCAGCAGTTTACCTACGAGCAGTACTTC.

This clonotype is labeled medium-sized. Here the CDR3 reads CASTTSRDSQETQYF. The CDR3 region has the DNA TGTGCCAGCACCACTTCGCGGGACTCCCAAGAGACCCAGTACTTC. The V and J genes are TRBV7-2 and TRBJ2-5; TRBD2 might be the D (6 bases). CDR3 length equals 15 residues. V lost 7 bases and J 1 base, leaving 16 bases between the germline ends. The germline V gene encodes CDR1 SGHTA and CDR2 FQGNSA. The whole variable domain, remainder taken from reference TRBV7-2 and TRBJ2-5, is GAGVSQSPSNKVTEKGKDVELRCDPISGHTALYWYRQSLGQGLEFLIYFQGNSAPDKSGLPSDRFSAERTGGSVSTLTIQRTQQEDSAVYLCASTTSRDSQETQYFGPGTRLLVL.

This chain joins TRBV7-8 and TRBJ1-5; 7 bases are a match to TRBD1. Germline V gene data show CDR1 as SGHVS and CDR2 as FQNEAQ. V trimming: 5 bases; J trimming: 3 bases; junction bases outside the gene matches: 4. CDR3 length: 14 amino acids. The CDR3 DNA reads TGTGCCAGCAGCGAGACAGGGAACAATCAGCCCCAGCATTTT. This encodes CASSETGNNQPQHF.